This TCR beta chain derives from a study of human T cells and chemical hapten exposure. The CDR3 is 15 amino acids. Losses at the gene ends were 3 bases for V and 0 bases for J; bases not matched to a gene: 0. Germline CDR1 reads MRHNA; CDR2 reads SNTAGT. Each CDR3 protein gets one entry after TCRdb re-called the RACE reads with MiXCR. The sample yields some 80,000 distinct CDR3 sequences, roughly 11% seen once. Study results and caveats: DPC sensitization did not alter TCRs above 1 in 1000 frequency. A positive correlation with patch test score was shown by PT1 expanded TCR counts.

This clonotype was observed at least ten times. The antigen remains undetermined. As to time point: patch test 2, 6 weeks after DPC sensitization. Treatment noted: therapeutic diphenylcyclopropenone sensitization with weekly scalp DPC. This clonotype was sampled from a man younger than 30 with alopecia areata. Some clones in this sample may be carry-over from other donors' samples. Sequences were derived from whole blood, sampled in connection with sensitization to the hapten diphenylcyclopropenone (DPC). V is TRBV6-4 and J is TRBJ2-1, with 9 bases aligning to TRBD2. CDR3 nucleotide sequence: TGTGCCAGCAGTGAGCGGGGGGGCTCCTACAATGAGCAGTTCTTC. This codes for CASSERGGSYNEQFF.